This T cell receptor (beta chain) was found in a study of T cells in Graves' hyperthyroidism and ophthalmopathy. Study information: Blood was drawn when the patient was first diagnosed and still untreated.

RNA transcripts yielded amplified TCR beta CDR3 regions. TCR CDR3 underwent first-round RT-PCR with the HTBI primer set. TCRdb re-called the multiplex PCR reads through MiXCR, storing one row per CDR3 protein. The table shows 650,000 to 750,000 distinct CDR3 sequences, with 13% to 15% occurring only once. Germline V lookup: CDR1 SGHDN, CDR2 FVKESK. The CDR3 extends over 16 amino acids. The V end lost 3 bases, the J end lost 0 bases, and 9 bases lay between the germline ends. The V call is TRBV14, the J call TRBJ2-6, with D perhaps TRBD2 (6 bases). The TCR was taken from a woman aged 18-30 years with Graves' hyperthyroidism. Sequenced input: blood. Here the CDR3 reads CASSQGLGSGANVLTF. CDR3 DNA sequence: TGTGCCAGCAGCCAGGGACTGGGCTCTGGGGCCAACGTCCTGACTTTC.